These 26 T cell receptor beta chains were all obtained from the same sample, sequenced in a study of cytomegalovirus exposure and HLA in healthy donors. Primers: 60 Vbeta forward and 13 Jbeta reverse. TCRdb's copy holds only in-frame clones and misses some; the assay was immunoSEQ multiplex PCR. Of about 140,000 clones detected, approximately 84% appear once; the ten largest clones hold roughly 1.9%. The sample comprised PBMCs. The receptor source for this set is a woman in her 40s in good health and CMV-seronegative.

The chain is built from TRBV15 and TRBJ2-2; possible D gene TRBD2, 6 bases. Trimming took off 1 base at V and 0 bases at J, with 12 bases between the two ends. The CDR3 length is 17 residues. Germline V CDR1 and CDR2: LNHNV, YYDKDF (reference sequence). The CDR3 reads CATSRVRGTANTGELFF. CDR3 DNA: TGTGCCACCAGCAGAGTCCGTGGGACTGCGAACACCGGGGAGCTGTTTTTT.

V and J are TRBV25-1 and TRBJ2-5, with 11 positions matching TRBD1. Judging by the DNA end, TRBJ2-7 fits better; the J call may be wrong. Germline V lookup: CDR1 MGHDK, CDR2 SYGVNS. CDR3 length: 13 amino acids. The CDR3 DNA reads TGTGCCAGCAGGAGGACAGGGGGCAACGAGCAGTACTTC. Amino acids: CASRRTGGNEQYF.

The rearrangement joins TRBV4-2 to TRBJ2-5; TRBD2 is a possible D gene (6 bases). Judging by the DNA end, TRBJ2-7 fits better; the J call may be wrong. There are 17 residues in the CDR3. Germline V CDR1 and CDR2: LGHNA, YNFKEQ. The CDR3 loop reads CASSQDIRRDGTYEQYF. The CDR3 DNA sequence: TGTGCCAGCAGCCAAGATATTAGGCGGGACGGAACCTACGAGCAGTACTTC.

Points on this clone: At one boundary the junction diverges from the germline segment, which might be a read error. The V gene is TRBV7-9, the J gene TRBJ2-1, with 8 nucleotides matching TRBD2. Germline CDR1 and CDR2: SEHNR and FQNEAQ (reference sequence). This CDR3 spans 16 amino acids. The CDR3 DNA is TGTTCCAGCAGCCCAAAAGCGGGAGCAGACTACAATGAGCAGTTCTTC. Translation gives CSSSPKAGADYNEQFF.

The chain recombines TRBV4-2 with TRBJ2-1; D remains ambiguous. With 0 bases removed from V and 5 bases from J, the gap between germline ends came to 11 bases. This CDR3 is 15 amino acids long. Germline CDR1 and CDR2: LGHNA and YNFKEQ. The CDR3 nucleotides read TGTGCCAGCAGCCAAGATCCGAACATGAACAATGAGCAGTTCTTC. It encodes CASSQDPNMNNEQFF.

A few counts support this clone. The genes are TRBV28 and TRBJ2-1; TRBD2 matches 7 bases. This CDR3 is built from 15 residues. Germline loops: CDR1 MDHEN, CDR2 SYDVKM. J lost 8 bases, V lost 3 bases, and 10 bases had no gene match. The chain's CDR3 is CASSFLAGVIHEQFF. The DNA for the CDR3 is TGTGCCAGCAGTTTTCTTGCGGGAGTTATCCATGAGCAGTTCTTC.

The chain combines TRBV18 with TRBJ2-1; perhaps TRBD1 as D (6 bases). CDR1 and CDR2 from the germline V gene are KGHSH and LQKENI. There are 13 residues in the CDR3. V was pared by 1 base and J by 7 bases, with 8 bases between. As DNA, the CDR3 is TGTGCCAGCTCACCACGGGGGCAAAATGAGCAGTTCTTC. Its protein product is CASSPRGQNEQFF.

J is TRBJ1-1 and V is TRBV4-2, with 9 bases lining up with TRBD1. After removal of 4 bases from V and 7 bases from J, the junction contained 7 bases not matched to a gene. The CDR3 loop spans 14 amino acids. CDR1 LGHNA and CDR2 YNFKEQ come from the germline V gene. In DNA form, the CDR3 reads TGTGCCAGCAGCCTCACAGGGGGCAGGATTGAAGCTTTCTTT. Translation gives CASSLTGGRIEAFF.

The genes are TRBV27 and TRBJ2-5, with 8 bases aligning to TRBD2. Germline lookup yields CDR1 MNHEY and CDR2 SMNVEV (reference sequence). The CDR3 spans 17 residues. V was clipped by 9 bases and J by 4 bases; unmatched bases: 19. The CDR3 here is CASFGGSGRRDGETQYF. CDR3 nucleotide sequence: TGTGCCAGTTTTGGGGGGAGCGGGAGAAGGGATGGAGAGACCCAGTACTTC.

This chain joins TRBV5-1 and TRBJ2-1; 10 nucleotides agree with TRBD2. V shed 5 bases, J shed 4 bases, and the junction held 12 bases outside the gene matches. CDR3 length: 17 residues. The germline CDR1 and CDR2 sequences are SGHRS and YFSETQ. For the CDR3, the DNA is TGCGCCAGCAGACGAGCGGGAGGGTCGACCTTTTACAATGAGCAGTTCTTC. It encodes CASRRAGGSTFYNEQFF. The entire variable domain, with the rest obtained from reference TRBV5-1 and TRBJ2-1, is as follows: KAGVTQTPRYLIKTRGQQVTLSCSPISGHRSVSWYQQTPGQGLQFLFEYFSETQRNKGNFPGRFSGRQFSNSRSEMNVSTLELGDSALYLCASRRAGGSTFYNEQFFGPGTRLTVL.

The chain couples TRBV2 to TRBJ2-5; D not resolved. The J call is in doubt because the DNA end fits TRBJ2-7 better. Germline V gives CDR1 SNHLY, CDR2 FYNNEI. This CDR3 region has 11 residues. The CDR3 DNA reads as TGTGCCAGCAGTGATCGGTACGAGCAGTACTTC. Its protein product is CASSDRYEQYF.

With regard to this clone: The sample has other DNA sequences that encode this CDR3 too. The chain uses TRBV30 and TRBJ1-1; D call uncertain. The CDR3 consists of 13 residues. Trimming took off 0 bases at V and 0 bases at J, with 5 bases between the two ends. The germline V gene encodes CDR1 GTSNPN and CDR2 SVGIG (reference sequence). The DNA of the CDR3 is TGTGCCTGGAGTGTAAGCGTGAACACTGAAGCTTTCTTT. Its translation is CAWSVSVNTEAFF.

The chain recombines TRBV11-2 with TRBJ2-7, with D perhaps matching TRBD1 (5 bases). CDR3 length equals 14 residues. CDR1 and CDR2 (germline): SGHAT, FQNNGV. V gave up 4 bases and J gave up 3 bases, with 13 bases separating them. CDR3: CASSSRRAIYEQYF. As DNA, the CDR3 is TGTGCCAGCAGCTCCCGCAGGGCCATCTACGAGCAGTACTTC.

A remark on this clone: The sample holds other DNA sequences that translate to the same CDR3. V is TRBV11-2 and J is TRBJ1-2; D not certain. Trimming left V 3 bases short and J 4 bases short, with 9 bases between. The CDR3 covers 13 residues. Germline V gene lookup returns CDR1 SGHAT and CDR2 FQNNGV. The CDR3 spells CASSLEGGYGYTF. As DNA, the CDR3 is TGTGCCAGCAGCTTGGAGGGTGGCTATGGCTACACCTTC. The variable domain in full, completed from reference TRBV11-2 and TRBJ1-2, reads EAGVAQSPRYKIIEKRQSVAFWCNPISGHATLYWYQQILGQGPKLLIQFQNNGVVDDSQLPKDRFSAERLKGVDSTLKIQPAKLEDSAVYLCASSLEGGYGYTFGSGTRLTVV.

The sample holds one count of this clone. The chain employs TRBV7-3 and TRBJ2-5; 9 nucleotides line up with TRBD2. Per germline, CDR1 SGHTA and CDR2 FQGTGA. The CDR3 contains 14 residues. The trim removed 5 bases at V and 3 bases at J, leaving 4 bases unmatched. The CDR3 bases are TGTGCCAGCAGCCCTAGCGGGATTGAAGAGACCCAGTACTTC. It translates to CASSPSGIEETQYF.

This rearrangement joins TRBV19 to TRBJ2-2, with D perhaps TRBD2 (6 bases). The germline V gene encodes CDR1 LNHDA and CDR2 SQIVND (reference sequence). The germline V and J ends were trimmed by 9 bases and 2 bases, with 16 bases remaining between them. This CDR3 spans 15 amino acids. CDR3 sequence: CASQRASENTGELFF. For the CDR3, the DNA is TGTGCCAGCCAGCGGGCTAGCGAAAACACCGGGGAGCTGTTTTTT. Combining the CDR3 with reference TRBV19 and TRBJ2-2 gives the whole variable domain DGGITQSPKYLFRKEGQNVTLSCEQNLNHDAMYWYRQDPGQGLRLIYYSQIVNDFQKGDIAEGYSVSREKKESFPLTVTSAQKNPTAFYLCASQRASENTGELFFGEGSRLTVL.

The chain joins TRBV28 to TRBJ1-2; 8 nucleotides match TRBD1. CDR1 is MDHEN and CDR2 is SYDVKM in the germline V gene. This CDR3 has 15 residues. V was pared by 5 bases and J by 8 bases, with 13 bases of the junction left unmatched. CDR3 protein: CASSPYRQGARGYTF. The CDR3 DNA follows: TGTGCCAGCAGTCCGTACCGCCAGGGGGCGCGCGGCTACACCTTC.

J is TRBJ1-5 and V is TRBV6-6; D is unclear. Germline V gives CDR1 MNHNY, CDR2 SVGAGI (reference sequence). The CDR3 length is 13 residues. V was shortened by 7 bases and J by 1 base, with 8 bases between the two germline ends. CDR3 sequence: CASKIRSNQPQHF. The CDR3 bases are TGTGCCAGCAAAATACGGAGCAATCAGCCCCAGCATTTT.

The rearrangement uses TRBV4-1 and TRBJ2-5; 9 bases are a match to TRBD2. Near its end, the DNA agrees better with TRBJ2-7, so the J call may be wrong. The CDR3 totals 15 residues. Germline values: CDR1 MGHRA, CDR2 YSYEKL. The CDR3 here is CASSLLAGGAHEQYF. The CDR3 DNA reads TGCGCCAGCAGCCTTCTTGCGGGAGGGGCCCACGAGCAGTACTTC.

The chain recombines TRBV21-1 with TRBJ1-5; TRBD1, the table's D call, was not compared with the DNA. TRBV21-1 has pseudogene status. The CDR3 contains 18 residues. The CDR3 is CASSKGNEGVGSNQPQHF. The CDR3, as DNA: TGTGCCAGCAGCAAAGGGAACGAGGGGGTTGGGAGCAATCAGCCCCAGCATTTT.

The V call is TRBV27, the J call TRBJ2-7; TRBD2 is a possible D gene (6 bases). This CDR3 region has 14 residues. Trimming stripped 2 bases from V and 4 bases from J, with 12 bases between. CDR1 and CDR2 from the germline V gene are MNHEY and SMNVEV (reference sequence). The CDR3 sequence: CASSLGRESYEQYF. CDR3 in DNA: TGTGCCAGCAGTTTAGGACGGGAGTCGTACGAGCAGTACTTC.

The chain carries TRBV10-1 and TRBJ1-5; TRBD1 matches 10 bases. The V gene's germline CDR1 is WNHNN and CDR2 SYGVQD (reference sequence). CDR3 length: 16 residues. V trimming: 5 bases; J trimming: 4 bases; junction bases outside the gene matches: 8. The CDR3 sequence is CASSLTDRGSNQPQHF. The CDR3 nucleotides are TGCGCCAGCAGTTTAACGGACAGGGGGTCGAATCAGCCCCAGCATTTT.

This chain connects TRBV10-3 to TRBJ2-1, with a possible D match to TRBD1 (5 bases). This CDR3 has 13 amino acids. The ends were cut back, 10 bases at V and 5 bases at J, with 15 bases in the middle. CDR1 is ENHRY and CDR2 is SYGVKD in the germline V gene. This CDR3 reads CATDQGSDNEQFF. CDR3 bases: TGTGCCACCGACCAGGGCAGCGACAATGAGCAGTTCTTC.

The V and J genes are TRBV28 and TRBJ1-2; TRBD1 might be the D (6 bases). Looked up from germline, CDR1 is MDHEN and CDR2 is SYDVKM. V lost 6 bases to trimming and J lost 3 bases, with 8 bases between them. The length of the CDR3 is 12 residues. The DNA of the CDR3 is TGTGCCAGCAGGCGACAGGACTATGGCTACACCTTC. This sequence encodes CASRRQDYGYTF.

The V gene is TRBV13, the J gene TRBJ2-3, with D maybe TRBD2 (7 bases). The V and J ends lost 2 bases and 6 bases respectively, with 24 bases between them. The germline gives CDR1 PRHDT, CDR2 FYEKMQ (reference sequence). The CDR3 loop spans 18 amino acids. The CDR3 DNA is TGTGCCAGCAGCTTATGGGCTAGCGGAGGGGGGTCGATGGATACGCAGTATTTT. Protein sequence: CASSLWASGGGSMDTQYF.

The genes are TRBV7-9 and TRBJ2-3, with TRBD2 identical over 14 bases. The V gene end was trimmed by 5 bases and the J gene end by 3 bases; junction bases not matched to a gene: 4. Germline V gene lookup returns CDR1 SEHNR and CDR2 FQNEAQ (reference sequence). The CDR3 contains 16 residues. The CDR3 reads CASSLRTSGRTDTQYF. The CDR3 region has the DNA TGTGCCAGCAGCCTACGGACTAGCGGGAGGACAGATACGCAGTATTTT.